These 27 T cell receptor beta chains came from one sample sequenced in a study of spatial heterogeneity in lung cancer (dated by TCRdb to the late 2010s). Interpreted using the paper, the time point label stands for: blood at routine non-recurrence follow-up after resection. The receptor library was made with 5' RACE. Sequencing took place on a NextSeq 500. In-frame beta chains were kept once TCRdb had trimmed the public reads at Q25 with fastp and called clones with MiXCR. Identical CDR3 proteins give one entry, which carries the most common genes and DNA. Recorded for this sample are under 25,000 distinct CDR3 sequences; less than 12% of them occurred a single time. Roughly a third of the sample belongs to the ten largest clones. Sequencing was performed on PBMCs, taken at follow-up. These receptors originate from a female donor with early-stage non-small cell lung cancer.

At least ten counts were recorded for this clonotype. The CDR3 reads CASSLGLLRLMNTEAFF. The CDR3 coding sequence is TGCGCCAGCAGCTTGGGCCTACTAAGACTCATGAACACTGAAGCTTTCTTT. V gene TRBV5-1 combines with J gene TRBJ1-1, with D unresolved. CDR3 length equals 17 residues. Germline V gene data show CDR1 as SGHRS and CDR2 as YFSETQ. V lost 0 bases to trimming and J lost 0 bases, with 15 bases between them.

The DNA for the CDR3 is TGTGCCAGCAGCTTACTAGCGGGAGGGCCCTACGAGCAGTACTTC. It specifies CASSLLAGGPYEQYF. V gene TRBV7-9 combines with J gene TRBJ2-7, with TRBD2 matching 12 bases. Per germline, CDR1 SEHNR and CDR2 FQNEAQ (reference sequence). V lost 2 bases, J lost 2 bases, and 1 base stayed unmatched. This CDR3 spans 15 amino acids.

A few counts support this clonotype. The chain links TRBV7-3 to TRBJ2-2, with 8 bases matching TRBD2. This CDR3 is built from 15 residues. Germline CDR1 and CDR2: SGHTA and FQGTGA. V gave up 3 bases and J gave up 1 base; unmatched junction bases: 1. CDR3 coding DNA: TGTGCCAGCAGCTTGACTAGCGTGAACACCGGGGAGCTGTTTTTT. Translating gives CASSLTSVNTGELFF.

Many counts were recorded for this clonotype. CDR3 bases: TGTGCCAGCCGCCTGGGACAGAACTATGGCTACACCTTC. Translated: CASRLGQNYGYTF. J is TRBJ1-2 and V is TRBV12-3 or TRBV12-4, with TRBD1 matching 7 bases. The junction had 5 bases not matched to a gene; V was cut back by 8 bases and J by 2 bases. CDR3 length: 13 amino acids.

This clonotype was counted ten times or more. The CDR3 bases are TGTGCCAGCAGTTATAGCATTACGAACACCGGGGAGCTGTTTTTT. Amino acids: CASSYSITNTGELFF. This chain joins TRBV6-5 and TRBJ2-2, with D unresolved. CDR1 is MNHEY, CDR2 SVGAGI, per germline. Trimming left V 3 bases short and J 0 bases short, with 8 bases between. This CDR3 is built from 15 residues.

This chain uses TRBV6-2 or TRBV6-3 with TRBJ2-2; possibly TRBD2 for D (5 bases). The CDR3 covers 14 residues. CDR1 is MNHEY, CDR2 SVGEGT, per germline. Trimming took off 4 bases at V and 12 bases at J, with 18 bases between the two ends. The CDR3 loop is CASSSPGISGKLFF. In DNA form, the CDR3 reads TGTGCCAGCAGTTCCCCGGGGATCTCGGGGAAGCTGTTTTTT.

There are many counts of this clonotype. V gene TRBV27 combines with J gene TRBJ2-4; D may be TRBD1 or TRBD2 (5 bases each). This CDR3 is 16 amino acids long. V lost 4 bases, J lost 0 bases, and 13 bases lay in between. Per germline, CDR1 MNHEY and CDR2 SMNVEV (reference sequence). The CDR3 loop reads CASSSGTALAKNIQYF. The CDR3 coding sequence is TGTGCCAGCAGTTCCGGGACGGCCTTAGCCAAAAACATTCAGTACTTC.

This clonotype was seen at least ten times. The chain uses TRBV2 and TRBJ2-7, with D hard to call. The germline V gene encodes CDR1 SNHLY and CDR2 FYNNEI. V was trimmed by 4 bases and J by 3 bases, leaving 10 bases between them. The CDR3 extends over 13 amino acids. The CDR3 DNA reads as TGTGCCAGCAGTGGGTCCCCAGGCTACGAGCAGTACTTC. This codes for CASSGSPGYEQYF.

This clonotype was seen a single time. A much larger clonotype is one base distant, so this may be a read error. This chain joins TRBV7-2 and TRBJ2-1, with TRBD2 as a possible D gene (6 bases). The V and J ends lost 5 bases and 9 bases respectively, with 14 bases between them. CDR3 length: 13 residues. The germline V gene encodes CDR1 SGHTA and CDR2 FQGNSA. CDR3 in amino acids: CASSTPAGREQFF. CDR3 sequence (DNA): TGTGCCAGCAGCACTCCGGCGGGGCGTGAGCAGTTCTTC.

This sequence joins TRBV7-6 and TRBJ2-2; D tentatively fits TRBD1 or TRBD2 (6 bases each). V lost 4 bases, J lost 8 bases, and 11 bases lay in between. Per germline, CDR1 SGHVS and CDR2 FNYEAQ. This CDR3 region has 13 residues. This CDR3 reads CASSYQGRGELFF. The CDR3 DNA sequence: TGTGCCAGCAGCTACCAGGGGAGGGGGGAGCTGTTTTTT.

Note on this clonotype: At one boundary the junction diverges from the germline segment, which might be a read error. The chain has TRBV4-1 and TRBJ2-1; TRBD1 is a possible D gene (5 bases). CDR3 length: 18 amino acids. Germline V gene lookup returns CDR1 MGHRA and CDR2 YSYEKL. CDR3 sequence (DNA): TGCGCCAGCAGCCAGGTAATCGTGGGCAGGGAATCCTACAATGAGCAGTCCTTC. It translates to CASSQVIVGRESYNEQSF.

The table lists this clonotype with many counts. J is TRBJ2-4 and V is TRBV28; 7 bases map to TRBD1. This CDR3 contains 14 residues. V lost 5 bases, J lost 3 bases, and 4 bases stayed unmatched. CDR1 is MDHEN and CDR2 is SYDVKM in the germline V gene. CDR3 in amino acids: CASSLDRVKNIQYF. For the CDR3, the DNA is TGTGCCAGCAGTCTTGACAGGGTCAAAAACATTCAGTACTTC.

This clonotype was seen repeatedly, ten times or more. The chain carries TRBV7-2 and TRBJ1-6, with TRBD1 as a possible D gene (5 bases). Germline CDR1 and CDR2: SGHTA and FQGNSA. The CDR3 length is 15 residues. Between the trimmed V and J ends, which lost 1 base and 10 bases, there was a span of 14 bases. The CDR3 here is CASSLDPGRRSPLHF. CDR3 nucleotide sequence: TGTGCCAGCAGCTTAGATCCAGGGAGGCGCTCACCCCTCCACTTT.

This clonotype was seen ten or more times. The rearrangement uses TRBV20-1 and TRBJ2-3, with 14 nucleotides matching TRBD2. V was pared by 8 bases and J by 12 bases, with 16 bases of the junction left unmatched. The CDR3 has 15 residues. CDR1 is DFQATT, CDR2 SNEGSKA, per germline (reference sequence). CDR3 region: CSHRETSGGEGPQYF. CDR3 in DNA: TGCAGTCACCGCGAGACTAGCGGGGGGGAGGGGCCCCAGTATTTT.

This clonotype is judged medium-sized (0.01 to 0.1%). This sequence joins TRBV4-2 and TRBJ1-3; D gene ambiguous. The germline CDR1 and CDR2 sequences are LGHNA and YNFKEQ. V lost 3 bases to trimming and J lost 0 bases, with 15 bases between them. The CDR3 has 17 amino acids. The chain's CDR3 is CASSQYLETDSGNTIYF. In DNA, the CDR3 is TGTGCCAGCAGCCAGTATCTTGAGACGGACTCTGGAAACACCATATATTTT.

This clonotype was seen repeatedly, ten times or more. The gene calls are TRBV6-5 and TRBJ1-4, with TRBD1 as a possible D gene (5 bases). Deletions cut 0 bases from V and 8 bases from J, with 13 bases between. Germline CDR1 is MNHEY and CDR2 is SVGAGI. The CDR3 has 15 amino acids. CDR3 sequence: CASSYSGERGEKLFF. Here the CDR3 DNA reads TGTGCCAGCAGTTACTCGGGGGAGAGGGGAGAAAAACTGTTTTTT.

This clonotype was counted ten times or more. The CDR3 spells CASSSGGTSLDTQYF. The CDR3 nucleotides read TGTGCCAGCTCATCCGGCGGTACGAGCTTAGATACGCAGTATTTT. The chain recombines TRBV18 with TRBJ2-3, with D unclear. Germline V gene sequence: CDR1 KGHSH, CDR2 LQKENI. The V and J ends lost 5 bases and 5 bases respectively, with 17 bases between them. The length of the CDR3 is 15 residues.

This clonotype was observed at least ten times. This sequence joins TRBV7-2 and TRBJ2-3; D ambiguous. CDR1 and CDR2 from the germline V gene are SGHTA and FQGNSA. CDR3 length equals 15 residues. The ends were cut back, 5 bases at V and 5 bases at J, with 17 bases in the middle. This chain's CDR3 is CASSRGDEVRDTQYF. DNA for the CDR3: TGTGCCAGCAGCCGTGGAGATGAGGTCAGAGATACGCAGTATTTT.

This clonotype has ten or more counts. The chain has TRBV5-1 and TRBJ1-2; TRBD1 matches 7 bases. Germline CDR1 is SGHRS and CDR2 is YFSETQ. V dropped 4 bases and J dropped 2; count of bases not matched to a gene: 5. There are 14 residues in the CDR3. CDR3 amino acids: CASSAGQFNYGYTF. In DNA form, the CDR3 reads TGCGCCAGCAGCGCGGGACAGTTCAACTATGGCTACACCTTC.

Ten or more counts support this clonotype. The chain recombines TRBV6-2 or TRBV6-3 with TRBJ2-3, with 9 bases fitting TRBD1. CDR1 MNHEY and CDR2 SVGEGT come from the germline V gene. The CDR3 has 14 residues. V lost 9 bases and J lost 5; bases outside the gene matches: 9. For the CDR3, the DNA is TGTGCCAGTGAACCGGGACAGGGAAGAGATACGCAGTATTTT. Its protein is CASEPGQGRDTQYF.

In this sample, this clonotype turned up many times. The chain uses TRBV29-1 and TRBJ2-7, with unresolved D. Germline V gene sequence: CDR1 SQVTM, CDR2 ANQGSEA. The germline V and J ends were trimmed by 0 bases and 5 bases, with 2 bases remaining between them. This CDR3 region has 10 residues. CDR3 region: CSVEDNEQYF. The CDR3 bases are TGCAGCGTTGAAGACAACGAGCAGTACTTC.

This clonotype has at least ten counts. The chain joins TRBV3-1 to TRBJ1-1; weak D call: TRBD1 (6 bases). The CDR3 runs 12 residues. The ends were cut back, 1 base at V and 11 bases at J, with 11 bases in the middle. The V gene's germline CDR1 is LGHDT and CDR2 YNNKEL (reference sequence). For the CDR3, the DNA is TGTGCCAGCAGCCAAGGATGGAGGGGGGCTTTCTTT. Its protein is CASSQGWRGAFF. Looking up the rest from reference TRBV3-1 and TRBJ1-1 gives the full variable domain: DTAVSQTPKYLVTQMGNDKSIKCEQNLGHDTMYWYKQDSKKFLKIMFSYNNKELIINETVPNRFSPKSPDKAHLNLHINSLELGDSAVYFCASSQGWRGAFFGQGTRLTVV.

This clonotype was recorded at least ten times. V usage is TRBV7-2 and J usage is TRBJ1-1, with TRBD1 identical over 8 bases. The length of the CDR3 is 14 residues. In germline, CDR1 is SGHTA, CDR2 FQGNSA. V lost 4 bases and J lost 3; bases outside the gene matches: 4. The CDR3 sequence is CASSSGQGDTEAFF. The CDR3 DNA reads as TGTGCCAGCAGCTCAGGACAGGGCGACACTGAAGCTTTCTTT.

The sample holds many counts of this clonotype. The rearrangement links TRBV7-2 to TRBJ1-2; D is unresolved. Germline loops: CDR1 SGHTA, CDR2 FQGNSA. This CDR3 contains 12 residues. V was shortened by 5 bases and J by 1 base, with 5 bases between the two germline ends. The CDR3 nucleotides are TGTGCCAGCAGCCCACATAACTATGGCTACACCTTC. Its translation: CASSPHNYGYTF.

At least ten counts were recorded for this clonotype. The chain has TRBV29-1 and TRBJ1-1, with 8 bases lining up with TRBD1. V lost 7 bases, J lost 4 bases, and 8 bases stayed unmatched. Looked up from germline, CDR1 is SQVTM and CDR2 is ANQGSEA. The CDR3 is 13 residues long. The CDR3 DNA is TGCAGCGCAGACAGGGGAGAGGGCACTGAAGCTTTCTTT. Translation: CSADRGEGTEAFF.

This clonotype was picked up many times. This chain uses TRBV5-1 with TRBJ1-1, with no clear D. The CDR3 covers 14 residues. Germline V gives CDR1 SGHRS, CDR2 YFSETQ. With 2 bases removed from V and 7 bases from J, the gap between germline ends came to 15 bases. CDR3 region: CASSFDQVWGEAFF. DNA for the CDR3: TGCGCCAGCAGCTTCGATCAGGTTTGGGGTGAAGCTTTCTTT.

Comment on this clonotype: One end of the junction varies from germline; a read error may be responsible. The chain has TRBV7-7 and TRBJ2-2; no clear D. Looked up from germline, CDR1 is SSHAT and CDR2 is FNYEAQ (reference sequence). The CDR3 length is 14 residues. Written as DNA, the CDR3 is TGTGCTAGCAGCACAGACTCCTATACCGGGGAGCTGTTTTTT. This encodes CASSTDSYTGELFF.